The 2 T cell receptor beta chains presented below share a single source sample, sequenced in a study of T cells in Graves' hyperthyroidism and ophthalmopathy. The source material, RNA transcripts, was used to amplify TCR beta CDR3 regions. During a first-round RT-PCR of the TCR CDR3, the HTBI primer set was used. TCRdb redid the calling of the multiplex PCR reads with MiXCR, one entry per CDR3 protein. The sample contains fewer than 350,000 distinct CDR3 sequences, roughly 18% of which appear only once. Sequenced sample: blood. The receptors originated from a middle-aged woman with Graves' ophthalmopathy.

This clonotype has just a few counts. The chain combines TRBV7-2 with TRBJ1-2; 9 bases match TRBD1. V lost 4 bases to trimming and J lost 2 bases; unmatched junction nucleotides: 2. The CDR3 consists of 14 residues. Per the germline V gene, CDR1 is SGHTA and CDR2 is FQGNSA. The CDR3: CASSYDRGNYGYTF. Here the CDR3 DNA reads TGTGCCAGCAGCTATGACAGGGGGAACTATGGCTACACCTTC.

At least ten counts were recorded for this clonotype. The CDR3 DNA follows: TGTGCCATCAGTGTTGGGGTACCCCTAGGCGAGCAGTACTTC. Encoded protein: CAISVGVPLGEQYF. The chain recombines TRBV10-3 with TRBJ2-7; no firm D call. Deletions cut 4 bases from V and 6 bases from J, with 16 bases between. Germline V gene data show CDR1 as ENHRY and CDR2 as SYGVKD. There are 14 residues in the CDR3.